Sequencing of this T cell receptor (beta chain) was carried out in a study of T-cell reconstitution after alpha-beta-depleted transplantation in children. Preparing the TCRbeta library involved the use of unique molecular identifiers. TCRdb reprocessed the PCR reads with MiXCR, giving one entry per CDR3 protein. This table has hundreds of thousands of distinct CDR3 sequences, 16% appearing once. V was clipped by 3 bases and J by 5 bases, with 11 bases between them. The germline V gene encodes CDR1 DFQATT and CDR2 SNEGSKA (reference sequence). This CDR3 has 12 amino acids. In this sample, this clonotype turned up many times.

This TCR was sampled from a human donor who donated a stem cell graft to a child with acute myeloid leukemia. The chain couples TRBV20-1 to TRBJ2-7; no reliable D call. This specimen consisted of PBMCs from the stem cell graft donor, obtained from the stem cell graft. This CDR3 reads CSARGGLDEQYV. DNA for the CDR3: TGCAGTGCTAGGGGTGGTCTCGACGAGCAGTACGTC.